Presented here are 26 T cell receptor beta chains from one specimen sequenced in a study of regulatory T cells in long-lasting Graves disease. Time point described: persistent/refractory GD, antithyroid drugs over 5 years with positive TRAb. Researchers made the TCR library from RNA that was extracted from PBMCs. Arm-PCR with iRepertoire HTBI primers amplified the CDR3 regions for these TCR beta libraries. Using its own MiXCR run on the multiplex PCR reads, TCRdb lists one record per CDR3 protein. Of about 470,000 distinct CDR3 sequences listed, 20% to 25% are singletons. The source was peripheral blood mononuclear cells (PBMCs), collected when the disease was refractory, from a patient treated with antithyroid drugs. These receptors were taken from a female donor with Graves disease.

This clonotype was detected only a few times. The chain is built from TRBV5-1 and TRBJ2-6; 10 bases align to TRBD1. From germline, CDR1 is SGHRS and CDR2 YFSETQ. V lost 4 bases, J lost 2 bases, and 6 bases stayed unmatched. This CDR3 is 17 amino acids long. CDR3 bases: TGCGCCAGCAGCCCGACAGGGGGCATGGCTGGGGCCAACGTCCTGACTTTC. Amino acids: CASSPTGGMAGANVLTF.

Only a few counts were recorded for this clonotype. CDR3 in DNA: TGTGCCAGCAGGGAACCCCGGGCCATCAAAAATGAAAAACTGTTTTTT. Its protein is CASREPRAIKNEKLFF. The gene calls are TRBV5-5 and TRBJ1-4; D uncertain. Germline V gives CDR1 SGHKS, CDR2 YYEKEE (reference sequence). The ends were cut back, 5 bases at V and 5 bases at J, with 19 bases in the middle. This CDR3 has 16 residues. Full variable domain (remainder filled in from reference TRBV5-5 and TRBJ1-4): DAGVTQSPTHLIKTRGQQVTLRCSPISGHKSVSWYQQVLGQGPQFIFQYYEKEERGRGNFPDRFSARQFPNYSSELNVNALLLGDSALYLCASREPRAIKNEKLFFGSGTQLSVL.

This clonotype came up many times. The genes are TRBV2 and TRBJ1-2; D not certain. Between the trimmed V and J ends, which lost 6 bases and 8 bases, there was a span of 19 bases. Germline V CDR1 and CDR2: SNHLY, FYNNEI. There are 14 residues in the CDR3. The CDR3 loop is CASSAGPSSQGYTF. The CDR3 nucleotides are TGTGCCAGCAGCGCCGGGCCCTCCAGCCAGGGCTACACCTTC.

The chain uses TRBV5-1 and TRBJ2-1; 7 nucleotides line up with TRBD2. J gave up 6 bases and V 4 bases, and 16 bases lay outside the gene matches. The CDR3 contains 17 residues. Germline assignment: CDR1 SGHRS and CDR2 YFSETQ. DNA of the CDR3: TGCGCCAGCAGCCCCGGGGGGACCGACGAAGCCATCAATGAGCAGTTCTTC. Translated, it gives CASSPGGTDEAINEQFF.

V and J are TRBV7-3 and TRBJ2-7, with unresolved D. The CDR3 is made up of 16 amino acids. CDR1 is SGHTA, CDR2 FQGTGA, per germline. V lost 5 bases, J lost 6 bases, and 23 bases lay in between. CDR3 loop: CASSPSVGAARGEQYF. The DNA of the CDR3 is TGTGCCAGCAGCCCTTCCGTAGGCGCGGCGAGAGGCGAGCAGTACTTC.

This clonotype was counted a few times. The CDR3 protein is CSVEKGGEQYF. CDR3 coding DNA: TGCAGCGTGGAAAAGGGTGGCGAGCAGTACTTC. The V call is TRBV29-1, the J call TRBJ2-7; D call uncertain. Trimming pared 6 bases from V and 6 bases from J, leaving 12 bases between. CDR3 length: 11 amino acids. Germline V gene data show CDR1 as SQVTM and CDR2 as ANQGSEA.

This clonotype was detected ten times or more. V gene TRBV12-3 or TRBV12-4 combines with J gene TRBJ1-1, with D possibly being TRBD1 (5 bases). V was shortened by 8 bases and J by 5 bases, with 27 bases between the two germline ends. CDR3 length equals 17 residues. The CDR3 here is CASFPGGGSTSGTEAFF. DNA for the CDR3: TGTGCCAGCTTCCCCGGGGGAGGATCCACCTCGGGGACTGAAGCTTTCTTT.

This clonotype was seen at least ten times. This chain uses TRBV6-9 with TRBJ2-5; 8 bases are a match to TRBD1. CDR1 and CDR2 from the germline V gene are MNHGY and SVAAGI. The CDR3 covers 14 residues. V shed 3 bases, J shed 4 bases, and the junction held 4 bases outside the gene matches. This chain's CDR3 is CASSYLDRGETQYF. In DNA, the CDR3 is TGTGCCAGCAGTTACCTAGACAGGGGAGAGACCCAGTACTTC.

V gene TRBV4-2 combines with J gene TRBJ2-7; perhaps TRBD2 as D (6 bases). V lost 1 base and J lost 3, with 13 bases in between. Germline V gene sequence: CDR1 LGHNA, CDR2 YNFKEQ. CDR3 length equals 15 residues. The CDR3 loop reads CASSQASGGDYEQYF. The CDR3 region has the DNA TGTGCCAGCAGCCAAGCTTCCGGGGGTGACTACGAGCAGTACTTC.

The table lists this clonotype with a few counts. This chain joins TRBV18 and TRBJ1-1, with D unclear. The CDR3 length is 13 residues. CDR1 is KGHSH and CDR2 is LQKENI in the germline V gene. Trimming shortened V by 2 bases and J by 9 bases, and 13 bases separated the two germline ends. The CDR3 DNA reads TGTGCCAGCTCACCAGCGGTGCGCAGTCAAGCTTTCTTT. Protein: CASSPAVRSQAFF.

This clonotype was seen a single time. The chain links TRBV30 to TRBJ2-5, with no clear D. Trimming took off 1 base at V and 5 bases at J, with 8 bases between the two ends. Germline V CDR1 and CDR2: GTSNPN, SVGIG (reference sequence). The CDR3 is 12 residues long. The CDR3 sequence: CAWSDSWETQYF. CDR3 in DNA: TGTGCCTGGAGTGATTCTTGGGAGACCCAGTACTTC.

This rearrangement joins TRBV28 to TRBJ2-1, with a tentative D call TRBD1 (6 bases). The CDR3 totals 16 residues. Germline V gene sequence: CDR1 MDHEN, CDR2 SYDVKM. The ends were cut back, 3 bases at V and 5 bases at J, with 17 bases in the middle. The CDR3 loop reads CASSFPMGTLNNEQFF. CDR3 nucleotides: TGTGCCAGCAGTTTCCCTATGGGGACACTCAACAATGAGCAGTTCTTC.

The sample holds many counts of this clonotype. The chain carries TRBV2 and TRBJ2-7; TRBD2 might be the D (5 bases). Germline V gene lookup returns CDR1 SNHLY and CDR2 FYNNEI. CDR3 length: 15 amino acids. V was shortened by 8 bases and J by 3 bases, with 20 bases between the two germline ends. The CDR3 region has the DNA TGTGCCAGCTCAGACCGGGGAAGTAGCCTCTACGAGCAGTACTTC. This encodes CASSDRGSSLYEQYF. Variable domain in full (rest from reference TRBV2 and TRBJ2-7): EPEVTQTPSHQVTQMGQEVILRCVPISNHLYFYWYRQILGQKVEFLVSFYNNEISEKSEIFDDQFSVERPDGSNFTLKIRSTKLEDSAMYFCASSDRGSSLYEQYFGPGTRLTVT.

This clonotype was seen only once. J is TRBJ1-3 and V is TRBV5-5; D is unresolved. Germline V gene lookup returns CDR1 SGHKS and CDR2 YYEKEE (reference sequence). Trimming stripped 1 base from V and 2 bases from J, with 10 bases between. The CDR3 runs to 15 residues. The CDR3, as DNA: TGTGCCAGCAGCTTGTTACCGGCGGCTGGAAACACCATATATTTT. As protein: CASSLLPAAGNTIYF.

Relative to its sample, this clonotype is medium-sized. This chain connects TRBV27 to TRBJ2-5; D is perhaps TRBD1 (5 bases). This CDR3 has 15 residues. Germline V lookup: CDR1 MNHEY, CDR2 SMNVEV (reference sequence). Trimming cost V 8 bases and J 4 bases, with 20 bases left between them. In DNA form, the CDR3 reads TGTGCCAGCGCCCCGCCCCAGGGAAAAGGAGAGACCCAGTACTTC. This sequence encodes CASAPPQGKGETQYF.

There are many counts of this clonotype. In DNA form, the CDR3 reads TGTGCCAGCAGTTTCCTGACTCCGCCACACGTCGAGCAGTACTTC. Protein: CASSFLTPPHVEQYF. The chain recombines TRBV27 with TRBJ2-7; no firm D call. Germline CDR1 MNHEY, CDR2 SMNVEV (reference sequence). Trimming removed 3 bases from V and 6 bases from J, with 18 bases in between. The CDR3 runs to 15 residues.

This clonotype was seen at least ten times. This chain's CDR3 is CASHGMRSGLTYEQYF. CDR3 nucleotides: TGTGCCAGCCACGGGATGCGGTCAGGCCTAACCTACGAGCAGTACTTC. The V and J genes are TRBV6-1 and TRBJ2-7; maybe TRBD2 (5 bases). V lost 8 bases, J lost 2 bases, and 22 bases lay in between. This CDR3 comprises 16 residues. The germline V gene encodes CDR1 MNHNS and CDR2 SASEGT.

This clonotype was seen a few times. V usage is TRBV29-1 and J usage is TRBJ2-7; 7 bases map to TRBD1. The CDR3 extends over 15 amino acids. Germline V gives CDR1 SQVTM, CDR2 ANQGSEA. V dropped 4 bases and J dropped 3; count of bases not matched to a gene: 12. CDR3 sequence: CSVVIPGQTIYEQYF. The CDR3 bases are TGCAGCGTTGTTATCCCGGGACAGACGATCTACGAGCAGTACTTC.

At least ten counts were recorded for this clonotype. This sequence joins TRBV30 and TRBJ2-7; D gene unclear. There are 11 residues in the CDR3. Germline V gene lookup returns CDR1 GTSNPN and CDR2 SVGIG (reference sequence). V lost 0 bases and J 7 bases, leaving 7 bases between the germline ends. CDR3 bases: TGTGCCTGGAGTGTACTTGGGGAGCAGTACTTC. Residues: CAWSVLGEQYF. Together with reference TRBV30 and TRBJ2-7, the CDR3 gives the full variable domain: SQTIHQWPATLVQPVGSPLSLECTVEGTSNPNLYWYRQAAGRGLQLLFYSVGIGQISSEVPQNLSASRPQDRQFILSSKKLLLSDSGFYLCAWSVLGEQYFGPGTRLTVT.

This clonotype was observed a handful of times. CDR3 nucleotide sequence: TGTGCCAGTAATGCCGGACTAGCGGGAGCTCTAGAGCAGTACTTC. Translation gives CASNAGLAGALEQYF. This chain uses TRBV19 with TRBJ2-7; 13 bases align to TRBD2. Germline V gene data show CDR1 as LNHDA and CDR2 as SQIVND (reference sequence). V dropped 7 bases and J dropped 7; count of bases not matched to a gene: 10. The CDR3 covers 15 residues.

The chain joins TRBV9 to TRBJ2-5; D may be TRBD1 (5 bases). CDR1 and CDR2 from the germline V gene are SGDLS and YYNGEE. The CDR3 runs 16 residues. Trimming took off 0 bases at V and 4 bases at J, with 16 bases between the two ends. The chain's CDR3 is CASSVASGRGGETQYF. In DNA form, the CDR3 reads TGTGCCAGCAGCGTAGCATCCGGTAGGGGTGGAGAGACCCAGTACTTC.

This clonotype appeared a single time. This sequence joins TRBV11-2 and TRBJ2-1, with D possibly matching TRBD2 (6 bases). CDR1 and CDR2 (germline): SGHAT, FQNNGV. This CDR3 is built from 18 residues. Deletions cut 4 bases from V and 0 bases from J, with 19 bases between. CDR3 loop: CASSYYIGGKSSYNEQFF. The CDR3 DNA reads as TGTGCCAGCAGCTATTACATTGGCGGGAAGAGCTCCTACAATGAGCAGTTCTTC.

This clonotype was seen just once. The CDR3 coding sequence is TGTGCCAGCAGCTTAAATCCCGAAGTGACCCCTCAGTTCTTC. It specifies CASSLNPEVTPQFF. The chain recombines TRBV11-2 with TRBJ2-1; D remains unclear. From germline, CDR1 is SGHAT and CDR2 FQNNGV. Trimming took 2 bases from V and 13 from J, leaving 18 bases between them. This CDR3 spans 14 amino acids. The complete variable domain, with remaining parts taken from reference TRBV11-2 and TRBJ2-1, reads EAGVAQSPRYKIIEKRQSVAFWCNPISGHATLYWYQQILGQGPKLLIQFQNNGVVDDSQLPKDRFSAERLKGVDSTLKIQPAKLEDSAVYLCASSLNPEVTPQFFGPGTRLTVL.

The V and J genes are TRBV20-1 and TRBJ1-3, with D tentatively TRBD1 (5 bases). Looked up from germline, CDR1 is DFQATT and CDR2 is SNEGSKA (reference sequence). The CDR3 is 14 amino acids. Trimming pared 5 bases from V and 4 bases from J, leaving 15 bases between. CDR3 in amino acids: CSASPGPAGNTIYF. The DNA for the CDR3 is TGCAGTGCTTCACCGGGACCGGCAGGAAACACCATATATTTT.

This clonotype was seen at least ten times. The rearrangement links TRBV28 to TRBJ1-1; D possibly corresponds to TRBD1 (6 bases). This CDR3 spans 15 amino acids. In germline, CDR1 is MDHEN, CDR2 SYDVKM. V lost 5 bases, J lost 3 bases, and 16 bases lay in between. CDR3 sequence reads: CASSPKGGPDTEAFF. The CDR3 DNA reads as TGTGCCAGCAGTCCAAAAGGGGGGCCGGACACTGAAGCTTTCTTT. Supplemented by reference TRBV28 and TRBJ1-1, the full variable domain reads DVKVTQSSRYLVKRTGEKVFLECVQDMDHENMFWYRQDPGLGLRLIYFSYDVKMKEKGDIPEGYSVSREKKERFSLILESASTNQTSMYLCASSPKGGPDTEAFFGQGTRLTVV.

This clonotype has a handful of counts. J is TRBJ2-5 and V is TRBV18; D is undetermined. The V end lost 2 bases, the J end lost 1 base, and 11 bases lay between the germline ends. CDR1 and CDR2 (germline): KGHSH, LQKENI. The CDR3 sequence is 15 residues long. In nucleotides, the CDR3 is TGTGCCAGCTCACCATTACACGGAAGCCAAGAGACCCAGTACTTC. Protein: CASSPLHGSQETQYF.